Below, 18 T cell receptor beta chains from the same sample are listed, as sequenced in a study of regulatory T cells in long-lasting Graves disease. The TCR beta library used iRepertoire HTBI primers with Arm-PCR amplification of CDR3. MiXCR, run by TCRdb on the multiplex PCR reads, gives a single entry per CDR3 protein. The sample has 350,000 to 550,000 distinct CDR3 sequences, 14% seen once. Time point given: newly diagnosed GD, antithyroid drugs for less than 3 months. The TCR library was made from RNA extracted from PBMCs. The same data also contributed to another study, on T cells in Graves' hyperthyroidism and ophthalmopathy.

The source material was peripheral blood mononuclear cells (PBMCs), sampled at new diagnosis, from a patient treated with antithyroid drugs. The receptor source for this set is a woman in her 50s with Graves disease.

This clonotype was observed many times. This chain links TRBV12-3 or TRBV12-4 with TRBJ2-1; perhaps TRBD2 as D (5 bases). V lost 7 bases, J lost 4 bases, and 11 bases lay in between. The CDR3 spans 13 residues. In nucleotides, the CDR3 is TGTGCCAGCACCCCGAGGGAGTACAATGAGCAGTTCTTC. It encodes CASTPREYNEQFF.

This clonotype was detected only a few times. The chain employs TRBV10-3 and TRBJ2-5; tentative D call: TRBD2 (7 bases). In germline, CDR1 is ENHRY, CDR2 SYGVKD. The CDR3 extends over 15 amino acids. V gave up 6 bases and J gave up 1 base, with 15 bases separating them. The CDR3 region has the DNA TGTGCCATCAGGGAACAGGGAGGGGGCCAAGAGACCCAGTACTTC. Protein: CAIREQGGGQETQYF.

This clonotype was seen at least ten times. V usage is TRBV2 and J usage is TRBJ2-7; perhaps TRBD2 as D (6 bases). This CDR3 region has 14 residues. Germline CDR1 reads SNHLY; CDR2 reads FYNNEI. Trimming cost V 3 bases and J 3 bases, with 12 bases left between them. The CDR3 sequence is CASSEGATSYEQYF. In DNA, the CDR3 is TGTGCCAGCAGTGAGGGTGCGACTAGCTACGAGCAGTACTTC.

The chain links TRBV4-2 to TRBJ2-2, with TRBD2 matching 11 bases. Unmatched junction bases numbered 6, after V lost 3 bases and J lost 6 bases. Germline CDR1 LGHNA, CDR2 YNFKEQ. This CDR3 has 16 residues. CDR3 in amino acids: CASSQILAGAAGELFF. As DNA, the CDR3 is TGTGCCAGCAGCCAGATACTAGCGGGAGCGGCCGGGGAGCTGTTTTTT.

This clonotype was observed a handful of times. The V and J genes are TRBV10-3 and TRBJ2-1, with 7 nucleotides matching TRBD1. The CDR3 length is 14 residues. In germline, CDR1 is ENHRY, CDR2 SYGVKD. Losses at the gene ends were 6 bases for V and 5 bases for J; bases not matched to a gene: 7. The CDR3 sequence: CAIRGTASDNEQFF. CDR3 coding DNA: TGTGCCATCAGAGGGACAGCGTCTGACAATGAGCAGTTCTTC.

This clonotype was counted between two and nine times. The genes are TRBV16 and TRBJ1-1, with 7 bases that match TRBD1. The CDR3 spans 16 residues. CDR1 is KGHSY, CDR2 FQNENV, per germline. Germline trimming cut 0 bases from V and 6 bases from J; bases unmatched to any gene: 10. The CDR3 spells CASSQSSGGVFAEAFF. The CDR3 nucleotides read TGTGCCAGCAGCCAATCCTCAGGGGGAGTATTCGCTGAAGCTTTCTTT.

In this sample, this clonotype turned up many times. V and J are TRBV10-3 and TRBJ2-3, with 11 bases aligning to TRBD2. After removal of 6 bases from V and 1 base from J, the junction contained 12 bases not matched to a gene. This CDR3 comprises 18 residues. From germline, CDR1 is ENHRY and CDR2 SYGVKD. The CDR3 loop is CAIRPTSGKFEGTDTQYF. In DNA, the CDR3 is TGTGCCATCAGGCCGACTAGCGGGAAGTTCGAGGGCACAGATACGCAGTATTTT.

This clonotype showed up just a few times. The chain carries TRBV4-1 and TRBJ2-4; TRBD2 matches at 8 bases. The germline V gene has CDR1 MGHRA and CDR2 YSYEKL. V dropped 2 bases and J dropped 0; count of bases not matched to a gene: 6. This CDR3 comprises 17 residues. The DNA of the CDR3 is TGCGCCAGCAGCCAACCTACTAGCGGCCTAGCCAAAAACATTCAGTACTTC. Translated, it gives CASSQPTSGLAKNIQYF.

This clonotype was picked up many times. The rearrangement links TRBV7-8 to TRBJ2-1, with D maybe TRBD2 (6 bases). Looked up from germline, CDR1 is SGHVS and CDR2 is FQNEAQ. Trimming left V 5 bases short and J 9 bases short, with 20 bases between. This CDR3 is 15 amino acids long. The CDR3 DNA sequence: TGTGCCAGCAGCCCGCTCTGGGAGGTTGCCGCTGAGCAGTTCTTC. Its protein product is CASSPLWEVAAEQFF.

This clonotype was counted many times. The rearrangement joins TRBV12-3 or TRBV12-4 to TRBJ1-1; no firm D call. Trimming removed 3 bases from V and 4 bases from J, with 12 bases in between. The CDR3 is made up of 14 amino acids. The DNA for the CDR3 is TGTGCCAGCAGTTTGGCAAGGGAGGGCACTGAAGCTTTCTTT. It encodes CASSLAREGTEAFF.

This clonotype appeared a few times. The chain couples TRBV25-1 to TRBJ2-7; 11 positions agree with TRBD2. J lost 0 bases, V lost 5 bases, and 15 bases had no gene match. CDR1 is MGHDK, CDR2 SYGVNS, per germline. This CDR3 has 19 residues. CDR3 amino acids: CASSPTGGVGTSGSYEQYF. In DNA, the CDR3 is TGTGCCAGCAGTCCGACGGGGGGGGTTGGGACTAGCGGCTCCTACGAGCAGTACTTC.

This clonotype occurred many times. The J gene is TRBJ2-1, the V gene TRBV28, with a tentative D call TRBD1 (6 bases). Trimming stripped 5 bases from V and 1 base from J, with 15 bases between. The CDR3 runs 16 residues. CDR1 and CDR2 from the germline V gene are MDHEN and SYDVKM. As DNA, the CDR3 is TGTGCCAGCAGTCCCCAGGACAGTGAATCCTACAATGAGCAGTTCTTC. Protein product: CASSPQDSESYNEQFF.

On this clonotype: A read error is likely here: a far larger clone is one base away. The chain recombines TRBV6-1 with TRBJ2-1; 13 nucleotides line up with TRBD2. After removal of 5 bases from V and 10 bases from J, the junction contained 11 bases not matched to a gene. Germline V gives CDR1 MNHNS, CDR2 SASEGT. CDR3 length: 16 amino acids. CDR3 nucleotide sequence: TGTGCCAGCAGTCCCGGGACTAGCGGGAACTCCTACGAGCAGTTCTTC. Protein: CASSPGTSGNSYEQFF.

The table lists this clonotype with a few counts. J is TRBJ2-2 and V is TRBV19; 9 bases line up with TRBD1. This CDR3 contains 15 residues. Germline CDR1 and CDR2: LNHDA and SQIVND (reference sequence). V lost 9 bases to trimming and J lost 6 bases; unmatched junction nucleotides: 11. The DNA for the CDR3 is TGTGCCAGCCGCGCACAGGGGGCGAAAGCCGGGGAGCTGTTTTTT. Its translation: CASRAQGAKAGELFF.

This chain links TRBV2 with TRBJ1-5; D possibly corresponds to TRBD1 (5 bases). CDR1 and CDR2 (germline): SNHLY, FYNNEI. The CDR3 has 13 residues. V lost 7 bases to trimming and J lost 5 bases, with 12 bases between them. CDR3 in DNA: TGTGCCAGCACCTCGGGGGGGTATCAGCCCCAGCATTTT. Its protein is CASTSGGYQPQHF. Using reference TRBV2 and TRBJ1-5 for the parts outside the CDR3, the full variable domain is EPEVTQTPSHQVTQMGQEVILRCVPISNHLYFYWYRQILGQKVEFLVSFYNNEISEKSEIFDDQFSVERPDGSNFTLKIRSTKLEDSAMYFCASTSGGYQPQHFGDGTRLSIL.

Many counts were recorded for this clonotype. The gene calls are TRBV3-1 and TRBJ2-3; D is unresolved. This CDR3 is built from 12 residues. The V end lost 2 bases, the J end lost 7 bases, and 7 bases lay between the germline ends. Germline V CDR1 and CDR2: LGHDT, YNNKEL (reference sequence). The CDR3 nucleotides read TGTGCCAGCAGCCAATGGACGAATACGCAGTATTTT. Its protein is CASSQWTNTQYF.

CDR3 protein: CASREGRANTGELFF. The DNA of the CDR3 is TGTGCCAGCAGAGAGGGCAGGGCGAACACCGGGGAGCTGTTTTTT. The chain couples TRBV7-3 to TRBJ2-2; D assignment may be TRBD1 or TRBD2 (5 bases each). CDR1 and CDR2 (germline): SGHTA, FQGTGA. This CDR3 comprises 15 residues. V lost 6 bases and J 0 bases, leaving 11 bases between the germline ends.

This clonotype was picked up many times. This rearrangement joins TRBV7-3 to TRBJ2-2; 8 bases align to TRBD1. The V segment lost 0 bases and the J segment 0 bases; nucleotides outside the gene matches: 3. Germline CDR1 reads SGHTA; CDR2 reads FQGTGA. This CDR3 is 17 amino acids long. For the CDR3, the DNA is TGTGCCAGCAGCTTAACACCGGACAGGGCGAACACCGGGGAGCTGTTTTTT. Its translation is CASSLTPDRANTGELFF.